This TCR beta chain was captured by sequencing in a study of response to subunit inactivated influenza vaccine. In TCRdb, the RT-PCR reads were re-called with MiXCR into one record per CDR3 protein. The sample has roughly 700,000 distinct CDR3 sequences, around 14% seen once; the top ten hold approximately 6.5%. With V trimmed by 3 bases and J by 5 bases, 5 bases remained unmatched. CDR1 and CDR2 from the germline V gene are MDHEN and SYDVKM. The CDR3 is 15 amino acids. The sample holds a few counts of this clonotype. What it binds is not known. Study-wide findings and caveats: The study's authors posited that every seasonal influenza vaccination enlists few new T cells.

The clonotype was recovered from a man aged 45-65 years who received an inactivated influenza vaccine. The chain combines TRBV28 with TRBJ2-2; 8 bases line up with TRBD2. The material was PBMCs from blood, obtained 14 days before vaccination. Written as DNA, the CDR3 is TGTGCCAGCAGTTTGGGACTAGTTGGTACCGGGGAGCTGTTTTTT. Its translation is CASSLGLVGTGELFF.